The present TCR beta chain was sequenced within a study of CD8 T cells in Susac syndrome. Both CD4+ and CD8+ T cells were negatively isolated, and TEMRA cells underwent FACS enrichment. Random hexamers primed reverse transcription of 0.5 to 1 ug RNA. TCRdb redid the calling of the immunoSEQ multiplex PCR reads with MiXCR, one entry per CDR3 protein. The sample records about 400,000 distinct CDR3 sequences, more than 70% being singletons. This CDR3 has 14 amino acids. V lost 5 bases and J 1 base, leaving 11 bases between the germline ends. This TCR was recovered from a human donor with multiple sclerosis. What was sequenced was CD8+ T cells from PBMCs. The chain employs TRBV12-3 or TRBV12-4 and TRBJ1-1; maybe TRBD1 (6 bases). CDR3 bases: TGTGCCAGCAGTGTAAAGACAGGGAACACTGAAGCTTTCTTT. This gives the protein CASSVKTGNTEAFF.